This passage covers 28 T cell receptor beta chains from one sample sequenced in a study of lymphopenia after photon versus proton radiotherapy. The assay was immunoSEQ multiplex PCR, and TCRdb's table has in-frame clones only and misses some. The sample lists some 20,000 clones, approximately 90% occurring once. Sequencing used peripheral blood, obtained from a patient treated with proton-based radiotherapy. The receptors stem from an elderly man with esophageal cancer.

This chain connects TRBV7-2 to TRBJ2-1; 7 bases match TRBD2. The germline V gene has CDR1 SGHTA and CDR2 FQGNSA. V was clipped by 0 bases and J by 2 bases; unmatched bases: 1. This CDR3 has 15 residues. In nucleotides, the CDR3 is TGTGCCAGCAGCTTAGCGGGAGGGACCTACAATGAGCAGTTCTTC. Amino acids: CASSLAGGTYNEQFF.

The CDR3 spells CASDTSRTYFKYEQYF. In DNA form, the CDR3 reads TGCGCCAGCGATACTAGCCGTACCTATTTCAAGTACGAGCAGTACTTC. J is TRBJ2-7 and V is TRBV23-1; TRBD2 is a possible D gene (6 bases). TRBV23-1 is placed among ORFs of uncertain function. V dropped 8 bases and J dropped 4 bases, with 24 bases sitting between them. The CDR3 sequence is 16 residues long.

The chain has TRBV5-1 and TRBJ2-3, with 7 bases aligning to TRBD2. Germline V lookup: CDR1 SGHRS, CDR2 YFSETQ. Germline trimming cut 5 bases from V and 4 bases from J; bases unmatched to any gene: 19. This CDR3 comprises 18 residues. CDR3 bases: TGCGCCAGCAGAATGGCGCCTAGCGGAGGCCTAGGGTCAGATACGCAGTATTTT. It yields the protein CASRMAPSGGLGSDTQYF.

The J gene is TRBJ1-1, the V gene TRBV5-6, with 10 bases matching TRBD1. Germline CDR1 and CDR2: SGHDT and YYEEEE. CDR3 length: 16 amino acids. Germline trimming cut 4 bases from V and 0 bases from J; bases unmatched to any gene: 6. The CDR3 bases are TGTGCCAGCAGCCGACAGGGGGCCTTCATGAACACTGAAGCTTTCTTT. This codes for CASSRQGAFMNTEAFF.

This rearrangement joins TRBV27 to TRBJ1-1, with unresolved D. This CDR3 comprises 15 residues. The germline V gene has CDR1 MNHEY and CDR2 SMNVEV (reference sequence). With 0 bases removed from V and 0 bases from J, the gap between germline ends came to 8 bases. The CDR3 coding sequence is TGTGCCAGCAGTTTATCGGGGTACCTGAACACTGAAGCTTTCTTT. Protein sequence: CASSLSGYLNTEAFF.

The chain uses TRBV6-1 and TRBJ2-2, with unresolved D. Germline V CDR1 and CDR2: MNHNS, SASEGT. The V end lost 5 bases, the J end lost 6 bases, and 13 bases lay between the germline ends. The CDR3 contains 14 residues. The CDR3 nucleotides are TGTGCCAGCAGTCCCCATACCCCTCCCGGGGAGCTGTTTTTT. This sequence encodes CASSPHTPPGELFF.

The chain is built from TRBV5-5 and TRBJ1-5; no firm D call. Germline V lookup: CDR1 SGHKS, CDR2 YYEKEE (reference sequence). The CDR3 runs to 12 residues. The ends were cut back, 4 bases at V and 7 bases at J, with 9 bases in the middle. Here the CDR3 reads CASSLTGQPQHF. CDR3 coding DNA: TGTGCCAGCAGCCTGACGGGCCAGCCCCAGCATTTT.

CDR3 in amino acids: CASSSSLGAEAFF. CDR3 in DNA: TGTGCCAGTAGTTCCTCGTTAGGCGCTGAAGCTTTCTTT. The chain employs TRBV19 and TRBJ1-1; D not resolved. Looked up from germline, CDR1 is LNHDA and CDR2 is SQIVND (reference sequence). CDR3 length equals 13 residues. Trimming took off 5 bases at V and 6 bases at J, with 13 bases between the two ends.

The chain employs TRBV9 and TRBJ1-3, with D uncertain. The V gene lost 4 bases and the J gene lost 4 bases, with 6 bases spanning the gap. CDR1 SGDLS and CDR2 YYNGEE come from the germline V gene. The CDR3 is 12 amino acids. The CDR3 DNA follows: TGTGCCAGCAGCTCTCAGGGAAACACCATATATTTT. It is translated as CASSSQGNTIYF.

The chain couples TRBV20-1 to TRBJ2-4, with D tentatively TRBD1 (6 bases). Germline CDR1 reads DFQATT; CDR2 reads SNEGSKA (reference sequence). The CDR3 runs 11 residues. The CDR3 nucleotides are TGCAGCACAGGGTCGGCAGACATTCAGTACTTC. Amino acids: CSTGSADIQYF.

The genes are TRBV5-6 and TRBJ2-3, with unresolved D. Trimming took off 7 bases at V and 6 bases at J, with 15 bases between the two ends. This CDR3 spans 13 amino acids. Germline V gene sequence: CDR1 SGHDT, CDR2 YYEEEE. The CDR3 protein is CASVKLLRDTQYF. DNA for the CDR3: TGTGCCAGCGTCAAACTTCTAAGGGATACGCAGTATTTT.

This chain connects TRBV5-1 to TRBJ1-2, with 7 bases aligning to TRBD1. This CDR3 contains 13 residues. The trim removed 0 bases at V and 8 bases at J, leaving 4 bases unmatched. Germline CDR1 and CDR2: SGHRS and YFSETQ. The CDR3 DNA sequence: TGCGCCAGCAGCTTGGGACAGGGAGGCGGCTACACCTTC. Translated: CASSLGQGGGYTF.

This sequence joins TRBV15 and TRBJ2-3; D is unresolved. Germline values: CDR1 LNHNV, CDR2 YYDKDF (reference sequence). The CDR3 length is 13 residues. Trimming took off 1 base at V and 2 bases at J, with 4 bases between the two ends. CDR3 loop: CATSRGATDTQYF. The CDR3 bases are TGTGCCACCAGCAGAGGCGCCACAGATACGCAGTATTTT.

The chain joins TRBV10-1 to TRBJ1-2; TRBD1 matches at 10 bases. Per the germline V gene, CDR1 is WNHNN and CDR2 is SYGVQD (reference sequence). CDR3 size: 14 residues. J gave up 13 bases and V 6 bases, and 14 bases lay outside the gene matches. CDR3 loop: CASSAGTGARRTTF. The CDR3, as DNA: TGCGCCAGCAGCGCGGGGACAGGGGCCCGCAGAACCACCTTC.

This clone is medium-sized by share. The chain couples TRBV7-2 to TRBJ1-2; D is unresolved. V lost 7 bases to trimming and J lost 4 bases, with 19 bases between them. CDR3 length: 15 residues. Germline CDR1 and CDR2: SGHTA and FQGNSA. CDR3 nucleotides: TGTGCCAGCACCAGAGCCGGGGTGGAGGGCTATGGCTACACCTTC. Translating it yields CASTRAGVEGYGYTF.

The rearrangement links TRBV30 to TRBJ1-4; possibly TRBD1 for D (6 bases). The germline CDR1 and CDR2 sequences are GTSNPN and SVGIG (reference sequence). Trimming cost V 8 bases and J 9 bases, with 16 bases left between them. This CDR3 contains 12 residues. The CDR3 DNA sequence: TGTGCCGTACGGGGGGCGATCAAAAAACTGTTTTTT. The encoded protein is CAVRGAIKKLFF.

The gene calls are TRBV7-8 and TRBJ2-7, with 9 bases that match TRBD2. This CDR3 comprises 14 residues. Germline loops: CDR1 SGHVS, CDR2 FQNEAQ. V lost 1 base and J lost 5; bases outside the gene matches: 3. CDR3 sequence reads: CASSLVAGANEQYF. Written as DNA, the CDR3 is TGTGCCAGCAGCTTAGTAGCGGGGGCGAACGAGCAGTACTTC.

The DNA of the CDR3 is TGCGCCAGCAGCCAAGATCCCGGACAGGACTACAATGAGCAGTTCTTC. Amino acid sequence: CASSQDPGQDYNEQFF. This chain connects TRBV4-1 to TRBJ2-1, with TRBD1 matching 7 bases. This CDR3 region has 16 residues. V was clipped by 0 bases and J by 3 bases; unmatched bases: 5. Per the germline V gene, CDR1 is MGHRA and CDR2 is YSYEKL.

V is TRBV5-4 and J is TRBJ2-1; no reliable D call. The CDR3 length is 13 residues. V shed 9 bases and J shed 8 bases, with 18 bases lying between them. Looked up from germline, CDR1 is SGHNT and CDR2 is YYREEE (reference sequence). Written as DNA, the CDR3 is TGTGCCATCCGTTGGTCGGATGGAGATGAGCAGTTCTTC. Amino acid sequence: CAIRWSDGDEQFF.

V is TRBV6-6 and J is TRBJ2-5; TRBD1 is a possible D gene (7 bases). Trimming stripped 2 bases from V and 4 bases from J, with 11 bases between. Germline V gene data show CDR1 as MNHNY and CDR2 as SVGAGI (reference sequence). The length of the CDR3 is 14 residues. CDR3 protein: CASSYGQGGETQYF. Written as DNA, the CDR3 is TGTGCCAGCAGTTACGGCCAGGGGGGAGAGACCCAGTACTTC.

This chain connects TRBV19 to TRBJ1-4; D is ambiguous. The CDR3 has 19 residues. Trimming shortened V by 7 bases and J by 0 bases, and 24 bases separated the two germline ends. Germline assignment: CDR1 LNHDA and CDR2 SQIVND (reference sequence). DNA for the CDR3: TGTGCCAGTATGAAAACCCCCCGTTCCCTCGGTGCAACTAATGAAAAACTGTTTTTT. Translation gives CASMKTPRSLGATNEKLFF.

The genes are TRBV4-3 and TRBJ2-6, with D perhaps assigned TRBD1 or TRBD2 (5 bases each). With 4 bases removed from V and 1 base from J, the gap between germline ends came to 11 bases. Germline CDR1 and CDR2: LGHNA and YSLEER. This CDR3 spans 16 amino acids. This CDR3 is CASSRLGASGANVLTF. CDR3 nucleotides: TGCGCCAGCAGCCGCCTCGGGGCGTCTGGGGCCAACGTCCTGACTTTC.

The chain is built from TRBV6-1 and TRBJ1-6; the D gene is possibly TRBD1 (6 bases). With 2 bases removed from V and 11 bases from J, the gap between germline ends came to 13 bases. Germline-derived CDR1 and CDR2 are MNHNS and SASEGT. This CDR3 contains 14 residues. CDR3 in DNA: TGTGCCAGCAGTGAATTGCGGGGGCCCGCACCCCTCCACTTT. Protein product: CASSELRGPAPLHF.

The V and J genes are TRBV7-9 and TRBJ1-1; the D gene is possibly TRBD1 (6 bases). CDR1 SEHNR and CDR2 FQNEAQ come from the germline V gene (reference sequence). The V end was cut by 6 bases, the J end by 4 bases, with 15 bases between. This CDR3 is 14 amino acids long. CDR3 sequence (DNA): TGTGCCAGCAGGCCGGGGGGCTCGGGCACTGAAGCTTTCTTT. Protein product: CASRPGGSGTEAFF.

This clone was picked up a small number of times. The chain employs TRBV29-1 and TRBJ2-1, with TRBD2 matching 12 bases. Germline V gene lookup returns CDR1 SQVTM and CDR2 ANQGSEA. V trimming: 6 bases; J trimming: 4 bases; junction bases outside the gene matches: 7. The CDR3 totals 15 residues. The CDR3: CSVSPTSGGYNEQFF. The CDR3 DNA is TGCAGCGTCTCTCCTACTAGCGGGGGGTACAATGAGCAGTTCTTC.

The V and J genes are TRBV7-2 and TRBJ2-1; unclear D gene. This CDR3 has 11 residues. The germline V and J ends were trimmed by 4 bases and 5 bases, with 3 bases remaining between them. Germline-derived CDR1 and CDR2 are SGHTA and FQGNSA. The CDR3 bases are TGTGCCAGCAGCTACCACAATGAGCAGTTCTTC. Translated: CASSYHNEQFF. Full variable domain (outside the CDR3, taken from reference TRBV7-2 and TRBJ2-1): GAGVSQSPSNKVTEKGKDVELRCDPISGHTALYWYRQSLGQGLEFLIYFQGNSAPDKSGLPSDRFSAERTGGSVSTLTIQRTQQEDSAVYLCASSYHNEQFFGPGTRLTVL.

The chain is built from TRBV2 and TRBJ1-4; possible D gene TRBD1, 6 bases. The V gene lost 5 bases and the J gene lost 5 bases, with 12 bases spanning the gap. This CDR3 has 14 residues. The V gene's germline CDR1 is SNHLY and CDR2 FYNNEI. As DNA, the CDR3 is TGTGCCAGCAGTCTGACAGGCCTCAATGAAAAACTGTTTTTT. This translates into CASSLTGLNEKLFF.

This chain joins TRBV7-2 and TRBJ1-3; 10 nucleotides match TRBD1. The J segment lost 5 bases and the V segment lost 6 bases, leaving 13 bases of the junction unmatched. CDR1 is SGHTA and CDR2 is FQGNSA in the germline V gene. The CDR3 spans 17 residues. The CDR3 DNA reads as TGTGCCAGCAGTTTCGAACCTGGGACAGGGGAAAGAAACACCATATATTTT. It codes for CASSFEPGTGERNTIYF.